This T cell receptor beta chain originates from a study of OX40 agonist ivuxolimab in advanced cancers. For the wider study: The costimulatory receptor OX40 (CD134) was targeted by ivuxolimab, a fully human IgG2 agonistic monoclonal antibody. Intravenous ivuxolimab was administered to patients every 2 weeks at six dose levels: 0.01, 0.1, 0.3, 1.5, 3 and 10 mg/kg. Among the roughly 50 dose-escalation patients, around 19 had hepatocellular carcinoma, 15 or so melanoma, 9 renal cell carcinoma and 9 head and neck cancer. The dose-escalation cohort was about 86% male with a mean age of about 65 years, ranging from about 23 to 85. Prior anti-PD-1, anti-PD-L1 or anti-CTLA-4 therapy was permitted, and 30% to 50% of dose-escalation patients had received checkpoint inhibitors. Three dose-escalation patients achieved partial responses, one with hepatocellular carcinoma and two with cutaneous melanoma. Peripheral TCRbeta sequencing was intended to test whether TCR sequence diversity was altered and clonal T-cell expansion was caused by ivuxolimab. The paper covers the monotherapy dose-escalation part of the phase I ivuxolimab trial, which included N = 52 patients. The paper's findings and limits, for the study overall: In the 0.1-3.0 mg/kg groups, partial responders were among the patients with the lowest normalized peripheral clonal expansion, particularly in CD8+ T cells. Which antigens the clonally expanded peripheral T cells were specific for was not determined. At doses from 0.1 to 3.0 mg/kg, clonal expansion was seen in both CD4+ and CD8+ blood T cells between baseline and week 6. On average, CD8+ T cells showed more expanded clones than CD4+ T cells after ivuxolimab. Low levels of normalized T-cell clonal expansion were also seen in some patients who did not respond.

Patients with a history of autoimmune disease or receiving systemic immunosuppression were excluded from the trial. In every dose cohort, peripheral blood was drawn for TCR sequencing at baseline, cycle 4 day 1, and cycle 7 day 1. Samples were obtained from an open-label, multicenter, first-in-human phase I dose-escalation trial of ivuxolimab. Adults with locally advanced or metastatic head and neck squamous cell, hepatocellular, melanoma or renal cell carcinoma were enrolled in the trial. Before TCR sequencing, CD4+ T cells and CD8+ T cells from peripheral blood were sorted into separate populations. As concerns this clone: Its antigen is currently not known. The sample holds no much larger clone one base away, and base qualities are not on file.

The CDR1 and CDR2 encoded by the germline V gene are SGDLS and YYNGEE. Measured from the cysteine to the phenylalanine, the CDR3 is 15 residues long. Solely the CDR3 DNA is kept, with 45 bases framed from the first base. The junction carries 13 bases between V and J, which are trimmed by 4 bases and 2 bases respectively. Genomic DNA was isolated from the sorted cells so that the TCRbeta CDR3 region could be sequenced. The immunoSEQ Assay was used to sequence the TCRbeta CDR3 regions. In TCRdb, the immuneACCESS table is reduced to in-frame sequences with V and J assigned. These tables do not hold every clone; where another copy was compared, an unresolved V gene accounts for under half, and the others remain unexplained. The sample table records about 73,000 clones; over 75% of these occur just once. The ten top clones hold 0.5% to 0.55% of the sample.

The chain employs TRBV9 and TRBJ1-5; TRBD1 is possibly the D segment (6 matching bases). This sequence was found in an adult with an advanced solid tumor such as melanoma, head and neck, liver or kidney cancer. The sample was CD4+ or CD8+ T cells sorted from blood, taken in a trial of the OX40 agonist ivuxolimab. The DNA reads as follows: TGTGCCAGCAGCCGACAGGCCCAGGGCAATCAGCCCCAGCATTTT. This gives the protein CASSRQAQGNQPQHF.